These 3 T cell receptor beta chains originate from one sample sequenced in a study of monozygotic twins with inflammatory bowel disease. For each CDR3 protein, TCRdb gives one entry from its re-call of the 5' RACE reads, without DNA. This sample's table has approximately 300,000 distinct CDR3 sequences. Input material: blood. Source of these receptors: a human donor with ulcerative colitis or Crohn's disease, or a healthy co-twin of an affected twin (not recorded which).

This chain uses TRBV6-2 or TRBV6-3 with TRBJ1-2. This CDR3 spans 14 amino acids. Germline loops: CDR1 MNHEY, CDR2 SVGEGT. Here the CDR3 reads CASSPTGPTDGYTF.

This chain connects TRBV11-2 to TRBJ1-5; there is no DNA to check the TCRdb D call of TRBD1. CDR1 and CDR2 from the germline V gene are SGHAT and FQNNGV. This CDR3 comprises 19 residues. CDR3 protein: CASSLSPKTGAYSNQPQHF.

The chain has TRBV12-3 or TRBV12-4 and TRBJ2-7. The CDR3 loop spans 13 amino acids. CDR3 sequence reads: CASSFGVLGEQYF.